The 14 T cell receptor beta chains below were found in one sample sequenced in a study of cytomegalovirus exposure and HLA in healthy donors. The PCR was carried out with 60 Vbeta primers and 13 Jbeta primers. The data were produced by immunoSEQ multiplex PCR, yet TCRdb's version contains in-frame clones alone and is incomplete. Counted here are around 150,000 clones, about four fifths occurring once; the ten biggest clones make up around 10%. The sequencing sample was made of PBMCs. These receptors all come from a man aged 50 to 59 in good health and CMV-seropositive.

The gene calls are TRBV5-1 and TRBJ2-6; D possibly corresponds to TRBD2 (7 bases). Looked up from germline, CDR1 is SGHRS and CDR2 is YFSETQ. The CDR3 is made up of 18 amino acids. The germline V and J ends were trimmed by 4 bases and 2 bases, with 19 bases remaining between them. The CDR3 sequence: CASSDILGGAPGANVLTF. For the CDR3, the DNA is TGCGCCAGCAGCGACATCCTTGGGGGGGCGCCTGGGGCCAACGTCCTGACTTTC.

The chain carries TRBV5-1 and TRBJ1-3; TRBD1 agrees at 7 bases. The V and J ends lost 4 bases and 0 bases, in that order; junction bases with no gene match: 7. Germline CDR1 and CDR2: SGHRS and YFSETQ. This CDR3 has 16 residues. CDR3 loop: CASSLAQGSSGNTIYF. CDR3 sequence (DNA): TGCGCCAGCAGCCTGGCACAGGGGAGCTCTGGAAACACCATATATTTT.

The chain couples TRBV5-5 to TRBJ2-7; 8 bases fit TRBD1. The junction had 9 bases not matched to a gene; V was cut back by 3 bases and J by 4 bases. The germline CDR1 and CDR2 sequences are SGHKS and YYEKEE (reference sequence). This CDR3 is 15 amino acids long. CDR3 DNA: TGTGCCAGCAGCTCGATGACAGGGGAGGCGTACGAGCAGTACTTC. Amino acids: CASSSMTGEAYEQYF.

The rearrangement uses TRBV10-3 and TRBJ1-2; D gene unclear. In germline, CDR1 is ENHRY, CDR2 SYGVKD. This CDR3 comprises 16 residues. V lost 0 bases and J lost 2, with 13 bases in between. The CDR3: CAISESTSADNYGYTF. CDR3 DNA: TGTGCCATCAGTGAGTCGACTTCGGCCGACAACTATGGCTACACCTTC.

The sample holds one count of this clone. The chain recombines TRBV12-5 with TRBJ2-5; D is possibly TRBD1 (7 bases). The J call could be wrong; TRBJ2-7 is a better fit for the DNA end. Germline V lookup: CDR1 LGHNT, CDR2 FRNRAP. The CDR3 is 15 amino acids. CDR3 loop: CASGPGGLGSYEQYF. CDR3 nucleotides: TGTGCTAGTGGACCAGGGGGGCTGGGATCCTACGAGCAGTACTTC.

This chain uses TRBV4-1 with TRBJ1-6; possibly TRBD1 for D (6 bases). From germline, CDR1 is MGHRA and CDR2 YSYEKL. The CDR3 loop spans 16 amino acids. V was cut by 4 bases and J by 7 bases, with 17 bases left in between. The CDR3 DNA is TGCGCCAGCAGCCTCCGGACAGCGGGGGGAAATTCACCCCTCCACTTT. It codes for CASSLRTAGGNSPLHF.

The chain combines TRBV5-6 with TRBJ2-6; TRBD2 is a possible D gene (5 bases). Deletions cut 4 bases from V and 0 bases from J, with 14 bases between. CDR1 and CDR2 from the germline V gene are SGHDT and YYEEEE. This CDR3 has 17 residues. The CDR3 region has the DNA TGTGCCAGCAGCCTGTGGACTGGAAACTCTGGGGCCAACGTCCTGACTTTC. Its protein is CASSLWTGNSGANVLTF. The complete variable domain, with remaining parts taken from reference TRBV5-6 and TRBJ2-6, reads DAGVTQSPTHLIKTRGQQVTLRCSPKSGHDTVSWYQQALGQGPQFIFQYYEEEERQRGNFPDRFSGHQFPNYSSELNVNALLLGDSALYLCASSLWTGNSGANVLTFGAGSRLTVL.

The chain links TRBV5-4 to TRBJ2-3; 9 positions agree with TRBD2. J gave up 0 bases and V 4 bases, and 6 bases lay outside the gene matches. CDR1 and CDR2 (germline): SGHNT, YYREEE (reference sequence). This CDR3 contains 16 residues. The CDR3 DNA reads TGTGCCAGCAGCCGTCTGGGACTAGCTAGCACAGATACGCAGTATTTT. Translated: CASSRLGLASTDTQYF.

The CDR3 nucleotides are TGTGCCAGCAGCTTGCGGGGTGTCTATGAGCAGTTCTTC. It translates to CASSLRGVYEQFF. The V gene is TRBV7-2, the J gene TRBJ2-1, with TRBD2 as a possible D gene (6 bases). The CDR3 contains 13 residues. V was pared by 3 bases and J by 8 bases, with 11 bases between. CDR1 and CDR2 (germline): SGHTA, FQGNSA.

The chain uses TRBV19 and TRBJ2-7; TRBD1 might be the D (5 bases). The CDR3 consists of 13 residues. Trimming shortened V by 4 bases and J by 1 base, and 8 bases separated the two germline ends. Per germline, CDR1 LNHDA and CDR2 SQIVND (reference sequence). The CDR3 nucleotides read TGTGCCAGTAGTAAACAGGAGTCCTACGAGCAGTACTTC. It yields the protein CASSKQESYEQYF.

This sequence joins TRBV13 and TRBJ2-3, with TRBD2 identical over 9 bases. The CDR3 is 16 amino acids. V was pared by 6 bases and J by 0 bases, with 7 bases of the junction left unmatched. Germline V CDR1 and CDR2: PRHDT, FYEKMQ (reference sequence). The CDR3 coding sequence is TGTGCCAGCAGTCTATGGCGGGGGGGAAGCACAGATACGCAGTATTTT. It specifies CASSLWRGGSTDTQYF.

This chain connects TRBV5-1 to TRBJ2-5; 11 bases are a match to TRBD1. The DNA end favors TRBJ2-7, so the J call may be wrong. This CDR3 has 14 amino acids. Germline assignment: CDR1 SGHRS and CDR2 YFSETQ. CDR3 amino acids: CASSLGDRGYEQYF. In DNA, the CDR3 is TGCGCCAGCAGCTTGGGGGACAGGGGGTACGAGCAGTACTTC.

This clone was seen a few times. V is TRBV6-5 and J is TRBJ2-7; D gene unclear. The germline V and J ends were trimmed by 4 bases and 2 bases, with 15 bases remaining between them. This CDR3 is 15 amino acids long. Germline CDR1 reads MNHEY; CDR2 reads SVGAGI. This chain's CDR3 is CASSSFLATTYEQYF. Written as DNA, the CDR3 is TGTGCCAGCAGTTCTTTCTTAGCCACAACCTACGAGCAGTACTTC.

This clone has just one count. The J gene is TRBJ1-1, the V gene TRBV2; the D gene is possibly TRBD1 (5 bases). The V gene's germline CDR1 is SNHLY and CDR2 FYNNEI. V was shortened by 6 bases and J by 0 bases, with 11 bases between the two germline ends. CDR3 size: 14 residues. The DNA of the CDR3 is TGTGCCAGCAGGGGGGGATACATGAACACTGAAGCTTTCTTT. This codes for CASRGGYMNTEAFF.